These 11 T cell receptor beta chains were sequenced from one sample in a study of control samples from healthy donors and cancer patients. Method: immunoSEQ multiplex PCR; TCRdb's copy keeps in-frame clones and lacks some. The sample shows about 110,000 clones, approximately 90% of them seen only once. Sequenced material: blood. These receptors all come from a human donor in good health. The donor label of this sample is uncertain.

This chain links TRBV15 with TRBJ2-5; D uncertain. Per the germline V gene, CDR1 is LNHNV and CDR2 is YYDKDF (reference sequence). V dropped 0 bases and J dropped 5 bases, with 13 bases sitting between them. The CDR3 extends over 15 amino acids. CDR3 nucleotide sequence: TGTGCCACCAGCAGAGACCCCGCCGGTACCGAGACCCAGTACTTC. As protein: CATSRDPAGTETQYF.

This clone has just one count. V gene TRBV5-1 combines with J gene TRBJ1-5; D uncertain. V lost 2 bases and J lost 5, with 8 bases in between. Germline V gives CDR1 SGHRS, CDR2 YFSETQ. The CDR3 is 13 amino acids. This chain's CDR3 is CASSFAGDQPQHF. The CDR3 DNA sequence: TGCGCCAGCAGCTTTGCCGGCGATCAGCCCCAGCATTTT.

The J gene is TRBJ2-5, the V gene TRBV10-1; 9 nucleotides align to TRBD2. After removal of 0 bases from V and 1 base from J, the junction contained 3 bases not matched to a gene. The CDR3 length is 16 residues. Germline values: CDR1 WNHNN, CDR2 SYGVQD (reference sequence). The CDR3 spells CASSESPSGVQETQYF. The CDR3 coding sequence is TGCGCCAGCAGTGAGTCTCCTAGCGGGGTCCAAGAGACCCAGTACTTC.

The chain carries TRBV27 and TRBJ2-3; 9 bases agree with TRBD1. Germline assignment: CDR1 MNHEY and CDR2 SMNVEV (reference sequence). CDR3 size: 14 residues. V trimming: 6 bases; J trimming: 1 base; junction bases outside the gene matches: 2. The CDR3 region is CASRWTGGTDTQYF. The CDR3 nucleotides are TGTGCCAGCAGGTGGACAGGGGGCACAGATACGCAGTATTTT.

The V gene is TRBV3-1 (or the pseudogene TRBV3-2), the J gene TRBJ1-4, with unresolved D. The CDR3 spans 16 residues. Germline V gene lookup returns CDR1 LGHDT and CDR2 YNNKEL (reference sequence). Trimming pared 0 bases from V and 6 bases from J, leaving 14 bases between. CDR3 region: CASSQDSDVDDEKLFF. CDR3 DNA: TGTGCCAGCAGCCAAGATTCGGACGTTGACGATGAAAAACTGTTTTTT.

The chain uses TRBV18 and TRBJ2-5; maybe TRBD1 (7 bases). The CDR3 sequence is 13 residues long. Trimming took 6 bases from V and 2 from J, leaving 10 bases between them. Per the germline V gene, CDR1 is KGHSH and CDR2 is LQKENI. The chain's CDR3 is CASSRGQQETQYF. DNA for the CDR3: TGTGCCAGCTCGCGGGGACAGCAAGAGACCCAGTACTTC.

Here the CDR3 DNA reads TGTGCCAGCTCACCATCCGCTATCTCTGGAAACACCATATATTTT. Protein sequence: CASSPSAISGNTIYF. The chain carries TRBV18 and TRBJ1-3; no clear D. CDR3 length: 15 residues. V lost 2 bases to trimming and J lost 0 bases, with 8 bases between them. The V gene's germline CDR1 is KGHSH and CDR2 LQKENI. Looking up the rest from reference TRBV18 and TRBJ1-3 gives the full variable domain: NAGVMQNPRHLVRRRGQEARLRCSPMKGHSHVYWYRQLPEEGLKFMVYLQKENIIDESGMPKERFSAEFPKEGPSILRIQQVVRGDSAAYFCASSPSAISGNTIYFGEGSWLTVV.

This chain links TRBV9 with TRBJ2-5; a possible D gene is TRBD2 (5 bases). The CDR3 length is 12 residues. V was shortened by 4 bases and J by 5 bases, with 9 bases between the two germline ends. The germline gives CDR1 SGDLS, CDR2 YYNGEE. As DNA, the CDR3 is TGTGCCAGCAGCCGGGGAAGGGAGACCCAGTACTTC. Protein: CASSRGRETQYF.

The CDR3 spells CASSYTGGEGTEAFF. Written as DNA, the CDR3 is TGTGCCAGCAGTTACACAGGGGGCGAGGGGACTGAAGCTTTCTTT. The J gene is TRBJ1-1, the V gene TRBV6-5; 9 nucleotides line up with TRBD1. V trimming: 2 bases; J trimming: 5 bases; junction bases outside the gene matches: 6. CDR3 length equals 15 residues. Germline-derived CDR1 and CDR2 are MNHEY and SVGAGI.

This chain links TRBV6-6 with TRBJ1-4; D unclear. CDR1 MNHNY and CDR2 SVGAGI come from the germline V gene (reference sequence). V was trimmed by 11 bases and J by 6 bases, leaving 22 bases between them. This CDR3 region has 15 residues. DNA for the CDR3: TGTGCCTCCATAATTGGGCCCAACGGAGATGAAAAACTGTTTTTT. Translating it yields CASIIGPNGDEKLFF.

This sequence joins TRBV2 and TRBJ1-1; TRBD1 is a possible D gene (6 bases). CDR1 SNHLY and CDR2 FYNNEI come from the germline V gene. V dropped 4 bases and J dropped 5 bases, with 23 bases sitting between them. This CDR3 comprises 17 residues. Here the CDR3 DNA reads TGTGCCAGCAGTGGCGGGATTGGTACAGGGAGATGGACTGAAGCTTTCTTT. The encoded protein is CASSGGIGTGRWTEAFF. Variable domain in full (rest from reference TRBV2 and TRBJ1-1): EPEVTQTPSHQVTQMGQEVILRCVPISNHLYFYWYRQILGQKVEFLVSFYNNEISEKSEIFDDQFSVERPDGSNFTLKIRSTKLEDSAMYFCASSGGIGTGRWTEAFFGQGTRLTVV.